The text below deals with one TCR beta chain. The data belong to a study of blood T cell repertoires in COVID-19. Whole-study context: The origin of the acute and convalescent COVID-19 samples was the United States, Italy and Spain. PBMCs, B-cell-depleted T cells, or T cells provided the cDNA or gDNA that made up the material.

CDR3 length: 15 residues. Germline values: CDR1 KGHDR, CDR2 SFDVKD. Trimming stripped 4 bases from V and 1 base from J, with 11 bases between. Methods used by the authors: Amplification from reference gene primers served as the basis for estimated nucleated cell counts. Produced via immunoSEQ multiplex PCR; TCRdb's table is partial and in-frame only. The D gene and trimming were derived from the DNA, and the V and J assignments and clone size from that table. Of around 39,000 clones listed, 80% to 90% are singletons. The chain recombines TRBV24-1 with TRBJ2-3, with D perhaps matching TRBD2 (6 bases). The TCR sequence derives from a man between 35 and 55 years old with active COVID-19. The sample consisted of peripheral blood. The CDR3 here is CATSEGGMGTDTQYF. CDR3 DNA: TGTGCCACCAGTGAAGGAGGGATGGGCACAGATACGCAGTATTTT.